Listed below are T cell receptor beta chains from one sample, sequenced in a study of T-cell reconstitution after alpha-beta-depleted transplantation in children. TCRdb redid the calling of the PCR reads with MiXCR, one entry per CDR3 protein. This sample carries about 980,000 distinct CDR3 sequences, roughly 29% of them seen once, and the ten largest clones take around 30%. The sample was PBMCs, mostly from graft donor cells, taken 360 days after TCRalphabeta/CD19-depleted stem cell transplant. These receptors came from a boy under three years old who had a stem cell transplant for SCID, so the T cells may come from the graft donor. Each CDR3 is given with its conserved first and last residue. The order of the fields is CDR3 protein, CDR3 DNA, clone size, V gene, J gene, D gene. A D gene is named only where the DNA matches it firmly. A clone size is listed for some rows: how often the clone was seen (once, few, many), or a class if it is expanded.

CDR3aa: CATSDPRGLSHEQYF
CDR3nt: TGTGCCACCAGTGACCCTAGGGGCCTATCCCACGAGCAGTACTTC
abundance: .
v_gene: TRBV24-1
j_gene: TRBJ2-7
d_gene: .

CDR3aa: CASSQELRTGKNEQFF
CDR3nt: TGTGCCAGCAGCCAAGAATTACGGACAGGGAAGAATGAGCAGTTCTTC
abundance: few
v_gene: TRBV3-1
j_gene: TRBJ2-1
d_gene: TRBD1

CDR3aa: CASSFPTSAGTDTQYF
CDR3nt: TGTGCCAGCAGCTTTCCGACTAGCGCGGGCACAGATACGCAGTATTTT
abundance: .
v_gene: TRBV7-9
j_gene: TRBJ2-3
d_gene: TRBD2

CDR3aa: CASTLTGLNEKLFF
CDR3nt: TGTGCCAGCACCCTCACAGGTCTGAATGAAAAACTGTTTTTT
abundance: .
v_gene: TRBV12-3/TRBV12-4
j_gene: TRBJ1-4
d_gene: .

CDR3aa: CASSPLGGFSGYTF
CDR3nt: TGTGCCAGCTCACCCCTTGGCGGGTTCAGTGGCTACACCTTC
abundance: .
v_gene: TRBV18
j_gene: TRBJ1-2
d_gene: .

CDR3aa: CASSQAWGTSYEQYF
CDR3nt: TGCGCCAGCAGCCAAGCTTGGGGGACGTCCTACGAGCAGTACTTC
abundance: few
v_gene: TRBV4-1
j_gene: TRBJ2-7
d_gene: .

CDR3aa: CASRTGQGFYEQYF
CDR3nt: TGTGCCAGCAGAACGGGACAGGGGTTCTACGAGCAGTACTTC
abundance: .
v_gene: TRBV28
j_gene: TRBJ2-7
d_gene: TRBD1

CDR3aa: CASTETGGFDTEAFF
CDR3nt: TGCGCCAGTACTGAAACAGGGGGCTTTGACACTGAAGCTTTCTTT
abundance: .
v_gene: TRBV5-1
j_gene: TRBJ1-1
d_gene: TRBD1

CDR3aa: CASSFRTSRTYEQYF
CDR3nt: TGTGCCAGCAGCTTTAGGACATCACGTACGTACGAGCAGTACTTC
abundance: .
v_gene: TRBV7-8
j_gene: TRBJ2-7
d_gene: .

CDR3aa: CATRTGLRNSPLHF
CDR3nt: TGTGCCACCAGGACAGGCCTTCGTAATTCACCCCTCCACTTT
abundance: .
v_gene: TRBV15
j_gene: TRBJ1-6
d_gene: .

CDR3aa: CAIRRDSYNEQFF
CDR3nt: TGTGCCATCAGGAGGGACTCCTACAATGAGCAGTTCTTC
abundance: few
v_gene: TRBV10-3
j_gene: TRBJ2-1
d_gene: .

CDR3aa: CASSQDGRGRDEKLFF
CDR3nt: TGTGCCAGCAGCCAAGATGGACGGGGCAGGGACGAAAAACTGTTTTTT
abundance: .
v_gene: TRBV4-2
j_gene: TRBJ1-4
d_gene: .

CDR3aa: CSGSQGSSYNEQFF
CDR3nt: TGCAGTGGATCACAGGGGAGCTCCTACAATGAGCAGTTCTTC
abundance: .
v_gene: TRBV20-1
j_gene: TRBJ2-1
d_gene: TRBD1

CDR3aa: CASMEALYNEQFF
CDR3nt: TGTGCCAGCATGGAGGCGCTTTACAATGAGCAGTTCTTC
abundance: .
v_gene: TRBV12-3/TRBV12-4
j_gene: TRBJ2-1
d_gene: .

CDR3aa: CSASYSGEYEQYF
CDR3nt: TGCAGTGCTAGCTATAGCGGGGAATACGAGCAGTACTTC
abundance: .
v_gene: TRBV20-1
j_gene: TRBJ2-7
d_gene: TRBD2

CDR3aa: CASSFGDWANQPQHF
CDR3nt: TGTGCCAGCAGTTTCGGGGATTGGGCCAATCAGCCCCAGCATTTT
abundance: .
v_gene: TRBV12-3/TRBV12-4
j_gene: TRBJ1-5
d_gene: .

CDR3aa: CASRFRQGASGELFF
CDR3nt: TGTGCCAGCAGGTTCCGGCAGGGAGCAAGCGGGGAGCTGTTTTTT
abundance: .
v_gene: TRBV12-3/TRBV12-4
j_gene: TRBJ2-2
d_gene: .

CDR3aa: CSAAFDSRTGYEQYF
CDR3nt: TGCAGTGCCGCATTCGATTCTAGGACAGGCTACGAGCAGTACTTC
abundance: .
v_gene: TRBV20-1
j_gene: TRBJ2-7
d_gene: TRBD1

CDR3aa: CASSVGRIPAIYEQYF
CDR3nt: TGTGCCAGCAGCGTAGGAAGGATACCCGCAATCTACGAGCAGTACTTC
abundance: few
v_gene: TRBV9
j_gene: TRBJ2-7
d_gene: .

CDR3aa: CASSPGTGMGTDTQYF
CDR3nt: TGTGCCAGCAGTCCTGGGACAGGGATGGGCACAGATACGCAGTATTTT
abundance: few
v_gene: TRBV28
j_gene: TRBJ2-3
d_gene: TRBD1

CDR3aa: CAISGSDMRGYTF
CDR3nt: TGTGCCATCAGTGGGTCCGACATGAGGGGCTACACCTTC
abundance: .
v_gene: TRBV10-3
j_gene: TRBJ1-2
d_gene: .

CDR3aa: CASTSGADGYTF
CDR3nt: TGCGCCAGCACCTCCGGGGCTGATGGCTACACCTTC
abundance: .
v_gene: TRBV5-1
j_gene: TRBJ1-2
d_gene: .

CDR3aa: CASSLSLINYGYTF
CDR3nt: TGTGCCAGCAGCTTATCGCTGATTAACTATGGCTACACCTTC
abundance: .
v_gene: TRBV11-2
j_gene: TRBJ1-2
d_gene: .

CDR3aa: CASSQEGSTDTQYF
CDR3nt: TGTGCCAGCAGCCAAGAGGGCTCCACAGATACGCAGTATTTT
abundance: few
v_gene: TRBV4-3
j_gene: TRBJ2-3
d_gene: .

CDR3aa: CASSWGPSGGADTQYF
CDR3nt: TGTGCCAGCAGCTGGGGGCCGAGCGGGGGGGCAGATACGCAGTATTTT
abundance: few
v_gene: TRBV5-5
j_gene: TRBJ2-3
d_gene: TRBD2

CDR3aa: CAISGMAGDTDTQYF
CDR3nt: TGTGCCATCAGCGGCATGGCAGGGGACACAGATACGCAGTATTTT
abundance: .
v_gene: TRBV10-3
j_gene: TRBJ2-3
d_gene: .

CDR3aa: CASSLDRGGGYTF
CDR3nt: TGTGCCAGCAGCCTCGACAGGGGTGGTGGCTACACCTTC
abundance: .
v_gene: TRBV7-2
j_gene: TRBJ1-2
d_gene: TRBD1

CDR3aa: CASSLDPRDTQYF
CDR3nt: TGTGCCAGCAGCTTAGACCCCCGGGATACGCAGTATTTT
abundance: .
v_gene: TRBV7-3
j_gene: TRBJ2-3
d_gene: .

CDR3aa: CASSRPGLNTGELFF
CDR3nt: TGCGCCAGCAGTCGTCCGGGGCTAAACACCGGGGAGCTGTTTTTT
abundance: .
v_gene: TRBV4-1
j_gene: TRBJ2-2
d_gene: .

CDR3aa: CASARDFQETQYF
CDR3nt: TGTGCTAGTGCCAGGGACTTTCAAGAGACCCAGTACTTC
abundance: once
v_gene: TRBV12-5
j_gene: TRBJ2-5
d_gene: .

CDR3aa: CASSPRLRGLTEAFF
CDR3nt: TGTGCCAGCAGTCCCCGTCTCAGGGGGCTCACTGAAGCTTTCTTT
abundance: few
v_gene: TRBV12-3/TRBV12-4
j_gene: TRBJ1-1
d_gene: TRBD1

CDR3aa: CASSLLGQAGELFF
CDR3nt: TGTGCCAGCAGTTTGTTGGGACAAGCCGGGGAGCTGTTTTTT
abundance: .
v_gene: TRBV27
j_gene: TRBJ2-2
d_gene: .

CDR3aa: CASSQGPQNRADEQFF
CDR3nt: TGCGCCAGCAGCCAAGGCCCACAAAACAGGGCCGATGAGCAGTTCTTC
abundance: once
v_gene: TRBV4-1
j_gene: TRBJ2-1
d_gene: .

CDR3aa: CASRDRGAFF
CDR3nt: TGTGCCAGCAGAGACAGGGGAGCTTTCTTT
abundance: few
v_gene: TRBV6-6
j_gene: TRBJ1-1
d_gene: TRBD1

CDR3aa: CASSLGGRTPYLDNSPLHF
CDR3nt: TGTGCCAGCAGTTTAGGGGGCAGAACCCCATATCTTGATAATTCACCCCTCCACTTT
abundance: .
v_gene: TRBV12-3/TRBV12-4
j_gene: TRBJ1-6
d_gene: .

CDR3aa: CASSPHPGGYYGYTF
CDR3nt: TGTGCCAGCAGCCCCCACCCAGGGGGATACTATGGCTACACCTTC
abundance: few
v_gene: TRBV3-1
j_gene: TRBJ1-2
d_gene: TRBD1

CDR3aa: CASSSPNRVSSTDTQYF
CDR3nt: TGCGCCAGCAGCTCGCCCAACAGGGTTTCCTCCACAGATACGCAGTATTTT
abundance: few
v_gene: TRBV5-1
j_gene: TRBJ2-3
d_gene: .

CDR3aa: CASTSVTSGVHTEAFF
CDR3nt: TGTGCCAGCACCTCTGTAACTTCAGGGGTTCACACTGAAGCTTTCTTT
abundance: few
v_gene: TRBV28
j_gene: TRBJ1-1
d_gene: .

CDR3aa: CASSLRLENTQYF
CDR3nt: TGTGCCAGCAGCCTCCGACTTGAAAATACGCAGTATTTT
abundance: .
v_gene: TRBV12-3/TRBV12-4
j_gene: TRBJ2-3
d_gene: .

CDR3aa: CASSLSRGLPYEQYF
CDR3nt: TGTGCCAGCAGCTTATCACGAGGGCTCCCCTACGAGCAGTACTTC
abundance: .
v_gene: TRBV11-2
j_gene: TRBJ2-7
d_gene: .

CDR3aa: CATSDFTDEQFF
CDR3nt: TGTGCCACCAGTGATTTCACGGATGAGCAGTTCTTC
abundance: few
v_gene: TRBV24-1
j_gene: TRBJ2-1
d_gene: .

CDR3aa: CASSPWTGVPYEQYF
CDR3nt: TGCGCCAGCAGTCCATGGACAGGGGTGCCCTACGAGCAGTACTTC
abundance: once
v_gene: TRBV5-1
j_gene: TRBJ2-7
d_gene: TRBD1

CDR3aa: CASRQGGPNQPQHF
CDR3nt: TGTGCCAGCCGCCAGGGAGGCCCAAATCAGCCCCAGCATTTT
abundance: .
v_gene: TRBV7-3
j_gene: TRBJ1-5
d_gene: .

CDR3aa: CASSSRDDLETQYF
CDR3nt: TGTGCCAGCAGCAGCCGGGACGACCTAGAGACCCAGTACTTC
abundance: .
v_gene: TRBV7-2
j_gene: TRBJ2-5
d_gene: .

CDR3aa: CSASSGGPASEQYF
CDR3nt: TGCAGTGCTAGTAGCGGGGGCCCCGCCTCAGAGCAGTACTTC
abundance: few
v_gene: TRBV20-1
j_gene: TRBJ2-7
d_gene: TRBD2

CDR3aa: CASSHPSWTSGDTGELFF
CDR3nt: TGTGCCAGCAGTCACCCCAGCTGGACTAGCGGGGACACCGGGGAGCTGTTTTTT
abundance: .
v_gene: TRBV2
j_gene: TRBJ2-2
d_gene: TRBD2

CDR3aa: CSAPSGGLSTDTQYF
CDR3nt: TGCAGTGCGCCCTCGGGGGGCCTTAGCACAGATACGCAGTATTTT
abundance: few
v_gene: TRBV20-1
j_gene: TRBJ2-3
d_gene: .

CDR3aa: CASSQQRGGRTGELFF
CDR3nt: TGTGCCAGCAGCCAACAGCGGGGGGGCCGTACCGGGGAGCTGTTTTTT
abundance: .
v_gene: TRBV3-1
j_gene: TRBJ2-2
d_gene: TRBD2

CDR3aa: CASTPGQGYTDTQYF
CDR3nt: TGTGCCAGCACCCCGGGACAGGGGTACACAGATACGCAGTATTTT
abundance: .
v_gene: TRBV12-3/TRBV12-4
j_gene: TRBJ2-3
d_gene: TRBD1

CDR3aa: CASSLFGESTEAFF
CDR3nt: TGCGCCAGCAGCTTGTTTGGCGAGAGCACTGAAGCTTTCTTT
abundance: .
v_gene: TRBV5-1
j_gene: TRBJ1-1
d_gene: .

CDR3aa: CASSPRDRVNTEAFF
CDR3nt: TGTGCCAGCAGCCCCCGGGACAGGGTGAACACTGAAGCTTTCTTT
abundance: .
v_gene: TRBV7-9
j_gene: TRBJ1-1
d_gene: TRBD1

CDR3aa: CASKGVRGSYEQYF
CDR3nt: TGTGCCAGCAAGGGGGTTCGGGGCTCCTACGAGCAGTACTTC
abundance: many
v_gene: TRBV27
j_gene: TRBJ2-7
d_gene: .

CDR3aa: CSARAGNSPLHF
CDR3nt: TGCAGTGCTAGAGCGGGCAATTCACCCCTCCACTTT
abundance: .
v_gene: TRBV20-1
j_gene: TRBJ1-6
d_gene: .

CDR3aa: CASSSLGGGPDTQYF
CDR3nt: TGTGCCAGCAGTTCCTTGGGGGGAGGCCCAGATACGCAGTATTTT
abundance: .
v_gene: TRBV12-3/TRBV12-4
j_gene: TRBJ2-3
d_gene: .

CDR3aa: CATSAQGGANEKLFF
CDR3nt: TGTGCCACCAGCGCACAAGGGGGGGCTAATGAAAAACTGTTTTTT
abundance: .
v_gene: TRBV15
j_gene: TRBJ1-4
d_gene: .

CDR3aa: CASTLTSGGAISYNEQFF
CDR3nt: TGTGCCAGCACCCTGACTAGCGGGGGGGCCATCTCCTACAATGAGCAGTTCTTC
abundance: few
v_gene: TRBV12-3/TRBV12-4
j_gene: TRBJ2-1
d_gene: TRBD2

CDR3aa: CSVAPVRDYGYTF
CDR3nt: TGCAGCGTTGCCCCCGTACGGGACTATGGCTACACCTTC
abundance: .
v_gene: TRBV29-1
j_gene: TRBJ1-2
d_gene: .

CDR3aa: CATHLIQKKEQFF
CDR3nt: TGTGCCACCCACTTAATTCAGAAGAAGGAGCAGTTCTTC
abundance: few
v_gene: TRBV5-6
j_gene: TRBJ2-1
d_gene: .

CDR3aa: CASSQDSTWAGTYEQYF
CDR3nt: TGCGCCAGCAGCCAAGATTCCACATGGGCAGGTACCTACGAGCAGTACTTC
abundance: .
v_gene: TRBV4-1
j_gene: TRBJ2-7
d_gene: .